This T cell receptor beta chain derives from a study of T cell responses to AZD1222 COVID-19 vaccine. TCRdb keeps only in-frame clones here, not all; method: immunoSEQ multiplex PCR. Of 120,000 or so clones in the sample, 91% were seen once. Comment on this clone: What it binds is not known.

The trim removed 1 base at V and 6 bases at J, leaving 3 bases unmatched. The CDR3 is 13 amino acids. Germline CDR1 is SNHLY and CDR2 is FYNNEI. Study-level results: The study found vaccine-associated CD4 TCRs spanning spike, dominant at 160-218 and 743-854. It should be noted that donors were predominantly white British and more often female, and clonal diversity was possibly underestimated. Of spike-specific TCRs, nearly half reportedly target regions left unmutated in variants. The number of AZD1222 recipients seropositive at baseline was only five or six.

The chain carries TRBV2 and TRBJ2-7; TRBD2 matches at 7 bases. This TCR was sampled from an adult in good health. This specimen was peripheral blood, taken on day 0 of AZD1222 vaccination. The CDR3 coding sequence is TGTGCCAGCAGTGAAGTTAGGGAGGGCGAGCAGTACTTC. Protein product: CASSEVREGEQYF.